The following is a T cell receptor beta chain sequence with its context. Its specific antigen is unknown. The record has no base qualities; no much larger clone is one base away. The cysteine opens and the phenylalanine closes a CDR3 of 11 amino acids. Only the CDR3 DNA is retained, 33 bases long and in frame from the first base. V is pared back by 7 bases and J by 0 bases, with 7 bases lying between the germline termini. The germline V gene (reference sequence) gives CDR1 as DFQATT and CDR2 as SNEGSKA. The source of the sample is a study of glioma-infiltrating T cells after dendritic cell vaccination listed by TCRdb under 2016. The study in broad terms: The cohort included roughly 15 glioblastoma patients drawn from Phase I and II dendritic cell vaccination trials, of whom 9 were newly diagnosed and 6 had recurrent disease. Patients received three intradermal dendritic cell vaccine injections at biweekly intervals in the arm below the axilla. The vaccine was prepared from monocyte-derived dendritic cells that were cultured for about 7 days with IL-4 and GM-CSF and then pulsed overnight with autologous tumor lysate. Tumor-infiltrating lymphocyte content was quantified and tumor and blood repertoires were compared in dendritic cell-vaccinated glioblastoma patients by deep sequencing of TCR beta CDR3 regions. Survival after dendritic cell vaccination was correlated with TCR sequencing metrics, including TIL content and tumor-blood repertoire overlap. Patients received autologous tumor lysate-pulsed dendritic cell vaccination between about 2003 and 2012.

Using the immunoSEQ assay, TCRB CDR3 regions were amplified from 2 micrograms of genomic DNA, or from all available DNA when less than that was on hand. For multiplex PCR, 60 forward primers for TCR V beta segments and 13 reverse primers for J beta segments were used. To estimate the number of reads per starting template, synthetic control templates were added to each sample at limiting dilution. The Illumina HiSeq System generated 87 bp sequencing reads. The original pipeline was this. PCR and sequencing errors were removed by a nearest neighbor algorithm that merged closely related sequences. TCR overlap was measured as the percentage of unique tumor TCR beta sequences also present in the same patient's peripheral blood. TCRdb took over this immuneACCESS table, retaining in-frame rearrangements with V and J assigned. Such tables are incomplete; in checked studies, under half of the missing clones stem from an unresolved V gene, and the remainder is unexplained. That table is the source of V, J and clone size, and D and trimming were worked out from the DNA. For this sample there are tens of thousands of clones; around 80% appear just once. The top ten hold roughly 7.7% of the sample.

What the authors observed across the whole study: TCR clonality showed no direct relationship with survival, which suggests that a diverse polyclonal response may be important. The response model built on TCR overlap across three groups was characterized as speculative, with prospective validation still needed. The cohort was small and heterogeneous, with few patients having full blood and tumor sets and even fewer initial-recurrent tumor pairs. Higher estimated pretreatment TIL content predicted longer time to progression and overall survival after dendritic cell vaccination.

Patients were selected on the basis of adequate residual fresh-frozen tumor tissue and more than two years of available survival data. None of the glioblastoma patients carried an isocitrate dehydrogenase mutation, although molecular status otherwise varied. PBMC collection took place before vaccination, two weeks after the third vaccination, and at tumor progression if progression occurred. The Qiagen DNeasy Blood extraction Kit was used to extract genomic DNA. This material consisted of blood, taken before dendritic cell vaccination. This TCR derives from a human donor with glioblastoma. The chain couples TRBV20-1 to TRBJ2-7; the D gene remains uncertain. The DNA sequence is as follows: TGCAGTGGACTGCCCTCCTACGAGCAGTACTTC. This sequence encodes CSGLPSYEQYF.